The 19 T cell receptor beta chains listed next were all sequenced from one sample in a study of T cell responses to AZD1222 COVID-19 vaccine. TCRdb's table, derived via immunoSEQ multiplex PCR, lists solely in-frame clones and lacks some. The repertoire holds 130,000 or so clones, with about 94% as singletons. The sequences come from peripheral blood, collected on day 0 of AZD1222 vaccination. The receptors were gathered from an adult in good health.

This chain joins TRBV19 and TRBJ1-5; no definite D call. CDR3 length: 15 amino acids. V lost 4 bases to trimming and J lost 5 bases, with 15 bases between them. The V gene's germline CDR1 is LNHDA and CDR2 SQIVND (reference sequence). The CDR3 nucleotides read TGTGCCAGTAGTACCCGACCTATTAGGGATCAGCCCCAGCATTTT. Protein product: CASSTRPIRDQPQHF.

This clone has only one observation. V is TRBV19 and J is TRBJ2-3; TRBD2 aligns across 7 bases. The CDR3 covers 16 residues. Germline trimming cut 7 bases from V and 4 bases from J; bases unmatched to any gene: 14. The V gene's germline CDR1 is LNHDA and CDR2 SQIVND (reference sequence). The CDR3 nucleotides are TGTGCCAGTACCCCCTGGGGGGGGTCGGTCGCAGATACGCAGTATTTT. It codes for CASTPWGGSVADTQYF.

V usage is TRBV19 and J usage is TRBJ1-4, with D perhaps matching TRBD1 (5 bases). The CDR3 contains 14 residues. The germline gives CDR1 LNHDA, CDR2 SQIVND (reference sequence). Trimming left V 7 bases short and J 5 bases short, with 14 bases between. The CDR3 DNA sequence: TGTGCCAGTACGTGGGGCGGGCTGAATGAAAAACTGTTTTTT. It codes for CASTWGGLNEKLFF.

The chain joins TRBV11-1 to TRBJ1-1, with D unresolved. The CDR3 length is 15 residues. Germline V lookup: CDR1 SGHAT, CDR2 FQDESV (reference sequence). V gave up 2 bases and J gave up 1 base, with 11 bases separating them. CDR3 region: CASSLYGFPNTEAFF. CDR3 coding DNA: TGTGCCAGCAGCTTATACGGATTCCCGAACACTGAAGCTTTCTTT. Using reference TRBV11-1 and TRBJ1-1 for the parts outside the CDR3, the full variable domain is EAEVAQSPRYKITEKSQAVAFWCDPISGHATLYWYRQILGQGPELLVQFQDESVVDDSQLPKDRFSAERLKGVDSTLKIQPAELGDSAMYLCASSLYGFPNTEAFFGQGTRLTVV.

The rearrangement joins TRBV29-1 to TRBJ2-1, with unresolved D. In germline, CDR1 is SQVTM, CDR2 ANQGSEA. This CDR3 has 12 amino acids. V shed 3 bases and J shed 6 bases, with 9 bases lying between them. In DNA, the CDR3 is TGCAGCGTTGATATACGGCCCAATGAGCAGTTCTTC. Translated: CSVDIRPNEQFF.

Here the CDR3 reads CASSPTGGGTNEQFF. CDR3 coding DNA: TGTGCCAGCTCACCCACCGGGGGAGGGACCAATGAGCAGTTCTTC. The chain uses TRBV18 and TRBJ2-1, with TRBD2 matching 7 bases. CDR3 length equals 15 residues. CDR1 KGHSH and CDR2 LQKENI come from the germline V gene. Trimming took 3 bases from V and 6 from J; bases not matched to a gene: 8.

This clone was seen once. The rearrangement uses TRBV12-5 and TRBJ1-5; D is unresolved. The CDR3 has 14 residues. V lost 1 base to trimming and J lost 6 bases, with 10 bases between them. Germline CDR1 and CDR2: LGHNT and FRNRAP. CDR3 in DNA: TGTGCTAGTGGTTTGGGGGGAAGAGGTCAGCCCCAGCATTTT. It yields the protein CASGLGGRGQPQHF.

The chain joins TRBV3-1 (or the pseudogene TRBV3-2) to TRBJ1-1; D might be TRBD1 (6 bases). Trimming took 4 bases from V and 4 from J, leaving 31 bases between them. Looked up from germline, CDR1 is LGHDT and CDR2 is YNNKEL (reference sequence). This CDR3 contains 20 residues. The DNA of the CDR3 is TGTGCCAGCAGCCGAAATCCCAAAATAACAGGGCCCACGGGGGGCACTGAAGCTTTCTTT. Translation gives CASSRNPKITGPTGGTEAFF.

The rearrangement uses TRBV28 and TRBJ2-1; 9 bases align to TRBD2. The CDR3 consists of 16 residues. Germline V gene lookup returns CDR1 MDHEN and CDR2 SYDVKM. With 6 bases clipped from V and 2 bases from J, the junction kept 8 bases outside the gene matches. In DNA form, the CDR3 reads TGTGCCAGCAGCTCTCTAGCGGGATGGGCCTACAATGAGCAGTTCTTC. It encodes CASSSLAGWAYNEQFF.

The rearrangement links TRBV27 to TRBJ2-7; 7 bases are shared with TRBD2. This CDR3 contains 15 residues. Germline CDR1 reads MNHEY; CDR2 reads SMNVEV (reference sequence). Germline trimming cut 2 bases from V and 0 bases from J; bases unmatched to any gene: 4. The CDR3 loop is CASSLRPSGSYEQYF. The CDR3 DNA follows: TGTGCCAGCAGTTTAAGGCCTAGCGGCTCCTACGAGCAGTACTTC.

J is TRBJ2-3 and V is TRBV15; D might be TRBD2 (6 bases). The germline gives CDR1 LNHNV, CDR2 YYDKDF (reference sequence). Trimming shortened V by 0 bases and J by 2 bases, and 12 bases separated the two germline ends. This CDR3 region has 16 residues. CDR3 in DNA: TGTGCCACCAGCAGAGACCGGAGGGAGTACACAGATACGCAGTATTTT. This encodes CATSRDRREYTDTQYF.

The chain combines TRBV19 with TRBJ1-3; D perhaps matches TRBD1 (5 bases). The germline gives CDR1 LNHDA, CDR2 SQIVND (reference sequence). V was clipped by 4 bases and J by 5 bases, with 15 bases between them. The CDR3 covers 15 residues. The CDR3 protein is CASSTARQNRNTIYF. The CDR3 nucleotides read TGTGCCAGTAGTACGGCGAGACAGAACAGAAACACCATATATTTT.

V usage is TRBV6-5 and J usage is TRBJ2-2; D uncertain. CDR1 is MNHEY and CDR2 is SVGAGI in the germline V gene. This CDR3 is built from 14 residues. The germline V and J ends were trimmed by 6 bases and 3 bases, with 11 bases remaining between them. The CDR3 DNA reads TGTGCCAGCAGGGCGCAGGCGGACACCGGGGAGCTGTTTTTT. It translates to CASRAQADTGELFF.

V is TRBV28 and J is TRBJ2-1, with D perhaps TRBD1 or TRBD2 (5 bases each). The V gene lost 7 bases and the J gene lost 9 bases, with 13 bases spanning the gap. Per germline, CDR1 MDHEN and CDR2 SYDVKM. The CDR3 consists of 12 residues. CDR3 loop: CASNRWGREQFF. The CDR3 bases are TGTGCCAGCAATCGCTGGGGACGTGAGCAGTTCTTC.

The chain employs TRBV9 and TRBJ2-1; D is unclear. V lost 3 bases and J lost 8, with 12 bases in between. Germline CDR1 reads SGDLS; CDR2 reads YYNGEE. This CDR3 comprises 13 residues. The CDR3 region is CASSARASDEQFF. CDR3 nucleotides: TGTGCCAGCAGCGCCCGGGCAAGCGATGAGCAGTTCTTC.

This chain links TRBV15 with TRBJ2-3; the match to TRBD2 covers 8 bases. The V and J ends lost 8 bases and 0 bases, in that order; junction bases with no gene match: 7. The CDR3 is 15 amino acids. Germline V CDR1 and CDR2: LNHNV, YYDKDF (reference sequence). In DNA, the CDR3 is TGTGCCACCTCCGGGGGGGGTTCTAGCACAGATACGCAGTATTTT. Translating gives CATSGGGSSTDTQYF. The complete variable domain, with remaining parts taken from reference TRBV15 and TRBJ2-3, reads DAMVIQNPRYQVTQFGKPVTLSCSQTLNHNVMYWYQQKSSQAPKLLFHYYDKDFNNEADTPDNFQSRRPNTSFCFLDIRSPGLGDTAMYLCATSGGGSSTDTQYFGPGTRLTVL.

The CDR3 spells CAWSVMSGAGNEQFF. As DNA, the CDR3 is TGTGCCTGGAGTGTTATGAGCGGGGCTGGTAATGAGCAGTTCTTC. The rearrangement uses TRBV30 and TRBJ2-1; 7 bases are shared with TRBD2. The V segment lost 0 bases and the J segment 7 bases; nucleotides outside the gene matches: 9. Germline lookup yields CDR1 GTSNPN and CDR2 SVGIG (reference sequence). The CDR3 covers 15 residues.

The J gene is TRBJ1-1, the V gene TRBV11-2; D unclear. The CDR3 totals 14 residues. Germline V gene lookup returns CDR1 SGHAT and CDR2 FQNNGV. V gave up 5 bases and J gave up 3 bases, with 13 bases separating them. Written as DNA, the CDR3 is TGTGCCAGCAGCCAATCGGGCCGGGACACTGAAGCTTTCTTT. Its protein is CASSQSGRDTEAFF. Supplemented by reference TRBV11-2 and TRBJ1-1, the full variable domain reads EAGVAQSPRYKIIEKRQSVAFWCNPISGHATLYWYQQILGQGPKLLIQFQNNGVVDDSQLPKDRFSAERLKGVDSTLKIQPAKLEDSAVYLCASSQSGRDTEAFFGQGTRLTVV.

This chain connects TRBV10-2 to TRBJ2-3; tentatively, D is TRBD2 (7 bases). The ends were cut back, 0 bases at V and 0 bases at J, with 10 bases in the middle. Germline loops: CDR1 WSHSY, CDR2 SAAADI. This CDR3 is built from 16 residues. CDR3 amino acids: CASSESRGASTDTQYF. The CDR3 coding sequence is TGCGCCAGCAGTGAGTCCCGGGGGGCTAGCACAGATACGCAGTATTTT.